This T cell receptor beta chain was observed in a study of blood T cell repertoires in COVID-19. Turning to the study itself: Donors in the United States, Italy and Spain gave samples during acute or convalescent COVID-19. From T cells, B-cell-depleted T cells, or PBMCs came the material, which was cDNA or gDNA.

Sequencing was performed with immunoSEQ multiplex PCR; in TCRdb, only in-frame clones are kept and a portion is missing. Counted here are over 150,000 clones, under 95% occurring once; the ten biggest clones make up about 5%. Seattle enrolled patients during active infection and tracked them longitudinally. Input material: peripheral blood. The source is a young man with COVID-19, enrolled during active disease.

The CDR3 region is CASSQTSGGYNEQFF. The CDR3 DNA is TGCGCCAGCAGCCAAACTAGCGGAGGATACAATGAGCAGTTCTTC. V and J are TRBV5-1 and TRBJ2-1, with 8 bases lining up with TRBD2. The CDR3 runs 15 residues. Trimming cost V 4 bases and J 4 bases; bases outside gene matches: 7. The germline V gene has CDR1 SGHRS and CDR2 YFSETQ.